This TCR beta chain comes out of a study of human T cells and chemical hapten exposure. At the level of the study: Patients were given diphenylcyclopropenone on the scalp weekly across the roughly 25-week study.

Regarding the study as a whole: The donors suffered from alopecia, so their immune response may not match that of healthy people. No alteration of TCRs above 1 in 1000 frequency was seen with DPC sensitization.

Individual cDNA molecules received unique molecular identifiers in the library. One entry per CDR3 protein results from TCRdb running MiXCR on the RACE reads. The sample yields around 110,000 distinct CDR3 sequences, over 10% seen once. The sample holds a few counts of this clonotype. Its specificity is not known. The time point here: patch test 1, 2 weeks after DPC sensitization. The treatment denotes: therapeutic diphenylcyclopropenone sensitization with weekly scalp DPC. Germline assignment: CDR1 SNHLY and CDR2 FYNNEI. The germline V and J ends were trimmed by 7 bases and 7 bases, with 20 bases remaining between them. This CDR3 comprises 14 residues.

This sequence was found in a woman aged 45-65 years with alopecia areata. Some clones in this sample may be carry-over from other donors' samples. Sequenced material: whole blood, taken in connection with sensitization to the hapten diphenylcyclopropenone (DPC). The V and J genes are TRBV2 and TRBJ2-7; possible D gene TRBD2, 6 bases. CDR3 in amino acids: CASKETSNSLEQYF. The CDR3 DNA reads TGTGCCAGCAAGGAGACTAGTAATTCTCTGGAGCAGTACTTC.